This note documents a single T cell receptor (beta chain) sequence. The antigen is unknown. This CDR3 contains 14 residues. The V gene's germline CDR1 is SGHTA and CDR2 FQGNSA. This sample was included in a study of monozygotic twins with inflammatory bowel disease. Study-level findings and limits: No single strong signal or clonotype associated with IBD was supported. Patients received differing immunosuppressive treatments, which may have added variability to their repertoires.

TCRdb reprocessed the 5' RACE reads; each CDR3 protein has one entry and no DNA is given. The sample holds 330,000 or so distinct CDR3 sequences. J is TRBJ2-7 and V is TRBV7-2; TCRdb's D call, TRBD1, is unchecked because there is no DNA. The sample was blood. The receptor was derived from a human donor with ulcerative colitis or Crohn's disease, or a healthy co-twin of an affected twin (not recorded which). CDR3 loop: CASSFSGGPYEQYF.